This T cell receptor beta chain was recovered during a study of cytomegalovirus exposure and HLA in healthy donors. As for the study in general: The use of the same platform for the roughly 130 validation repertoires and the 600 to 800 first-cohort repertoires was reported by a later analysis. Study-wide results and limits: The finding came from a later analysis; first-cohort TCR clusters tended to co-occur in the roughly 110 validation repertoires. The study listed approximately 170 cytomegalovirus-associated TCR beta chains.

The protocol was immunoSEQ multiplex PCR, while the TCRdb copy is restricted to in-frame clones and leaves out a portion. This table has about 65,000 clones, about 94% appearing once. This clone was recorded only once. Its matching antigen is unknown. Germline lookup yields CDR1 MNHNS and CDR2 SASEGT. Trimming removed 7 bases from V and 0 bases from J, with 10 bases in between. This CDR3 is 14 amino acids long. The sequenced sample consisted of PBMCs. The sequence derives from a young man in good health and CMV-seropositive. V is TRBV6-1 and J is TRBJ2-1, with no clear D. The DNA for the CDR3 is TGTGCCAGCATAAGAACGAGCTCCTACAATGAGCAGTTCTTC. Amino acid sequence: CASIRTSSYNEQFF.